The 12 T cell receptor beta chains listed next were all sequenced from one sample in a study of T cell repertoires in cytomegalovirus infection. TCRdb analysed the reads with MiXCR anew, one entry per CDR3 protein. The table has just over 450,000 distinct CDR3 sequences, roughly 46% seen once. Which antigens these TCRs recognize remains unknown. The material sequenced was cultured PBMCs, taken from culture after CMV antigen stimulation. These receptors were obtained from a human donor in good health (CMV status not recorded). Some clones in this sample may be carry-over from other donors' samples.

This chain uses TRBV7-9 with TRBJ2-5; 7 bases are a match to TRBD1. Trimming cost V 2 bases and J 2 bases; bases outside gene matches: 5. CDR3 length: 15 residues. Germline CDR1 and CDR2: SEHNR and FQNEAQ (reference sequence). CDR3 DNA: TGTGCCAGCAGCTTATTTTTGGGACAGCAAGAGACCCAGTACTTC. This encodes CASSLFLGQQETQYF. Full variable domain (remainder filled in from reference TRBV7-9 and TRBJ2-5): DTGVSQNPRHKITKRGQNVTFRCDPISEHNRLYWYRQTLGQGPEFLTYFQNEAQLEKSRLLSDRFSAERPKGSFSTLEIQRTEQGDSAMYLCASSLFLGQQETQYFGPGTRLLVL.

This clonotype was counted a few times. The rearrangement joins TRBV7-2 to TRBJ1-2, with no clear D. Germline loops: CDR1 SGHTA, CDR2 FQGNSA. The CDR3 extends over 15 amino acids. The V end was cut by 1 base, the J end by 0 bases, with 9 bases between. CDR3 residues: CASSLVSGSNYGYTF. DNA for the CDR3: TGTGCCAGCAGCTTAGTTTCCGGTTCTAACTATGGCTACACCTTC.

This clonotype appeared a few times. The chain uses TRBV12-3 or TRBV12-4 and TRBJ1-2; D not resolved. V dropped 6 bases and J dropped 4 bases, with 9 bases sitting between them. CDR3 size: 12 residues. The CDR3 nucleotides are TGTGCCAGCAGGCAGGAATTCTATGGCTACACCTTC. Translating gives CASRQEFYGYTF.

CDR3 residues: CASSLDGTGGSTEAFF. For the CDR3, the DNA is TGCGCCAGCAGCTTGGACGGGACAGGGGGTTCCACTGAAGCTTTCTTT. This sequence joins TRBV5-1 and TRBJ1-1; 11 bases are shared with TRBD1. CDR1 and CDR2 (germline): SGHRS, YFSETQ. V shed 0 bases, J shed 4 bases, and the junction held 5 bases outside the gene matches. The CDR3 runs to 16 residues.

The CDR3, as DNA: TGTGCCAGCAGCCAAGCGACTAGCGCTAAGCAGTACTTC. Translation gives CASSQATSAKQYF. The chain links TRBV4-2 to TRBJ2-7; 8 bases are a match to TRBD2. CDR1 and CDR2 from the germline V gene are LGHNA and YNFKEQ. The CDR3 covers 13 residues. The V and J ends lost 1 base and 8 bases, in that order; junction bases with no gene match: 4.

The chain recombines TRBV19 with TRBJ2-7, with 9 bases that match TRBD1. After removal of 3 bases from V and 0 bases from J, the junction contained 3 bases not matched to a gene. This CDR3 region has 15 residues. In germline, CDR1 is LNHDA, CDR2 SQIVND (reference sequence). The DNA of the CDR3 is TGTGCCAGTAGTATGGGACAGGGCTTCTCCTACGAGCAGTACTTC. This encodes CASSMGQGFSYEQYF.

This chain joins TRBV7-2 and TRBJ2-1; the D call may be TRBD1 or TRBD2 (5 bases each). Germline V gene data show CDR1 as SGHTA and CDR2 as FQGNSA. V lost 5 bases and J lost 9, with 20 bases in between. The CDR3 has 15 amino acids. CDR3 sequence: CASSLTGTPSGEQFF. The CDR3 nucleotides are TGTGCCAGCAGCCTCACCGGGACGCCCAGCGGTGAGCAGTTCTTC.

This clonotype was counted between two and nine times. This chain links TRBV19 with TRBJ1-1, with D possibly matching TRBD1 (5 bases). Germline values: CDR1 LNHDA, CDR2 SQIVND (reference sequence). There are 14 residues in the CDR3. V was cut by 7 bases and J by 1 base, with 13 bases left in between. The CDR3 DNA is TGTGCCAGTACCCTTATTGGGGCGAACACTGAAGCTTTCTTT. This gives the protein CASTLIGANTEAFF. Filled out from reference TRBV19 and TRBJ1-1, the complete variable domain reads DGGITQSPKYLFRKEGQNVTLSCEQNLNHDAMYWYRQDPGQGLRLIYYSQIVNDFQKGDIAEGYSVSREKKESFPLTVTSAQKNPTAFYLCASTLIGANTEAFFGQGTRLTVV.

This sequence joins TRBV30 and TRBJ2-1; 8 bases are shared with TRBD2. Germline loops: CDR1 GTSNPN, CDR2 SVGIG (reference sequence). With V trimmed by 3 bases and J by 10 bases, 8 bases remained unmatched. The length of the CDR3 is 13 residues. The CDR3 nucleotides are TGTGCCTGGAGGGGAGCGGGAGAGTGGGAGCAGTTCTTC. As protein: CAWRGAGEWEQFF.

V is TRBV18 and J is TRBJ2-7; the match to TRBD2 covers 11 bases. The germline gives CDR1 KGHSH, CDR2 LQKENI. This CDR3 has 17 amino acids. V lost 4 bases to trimming and J lost 7 bases; unmatched junction nucleotides: 15. In DNA form, the CDR3 reads TGTGCCAGCTCACACAGACCCACACTAGCGGGAGCGGGAGAGCAGTACTTC. This gives the protein CASSHRPTLAGAGEQYF.

The rearrangement joins TRBV28 to TRBJ1-5, with D possibly being TRBD1 (5 bases). Germline CDR1 and CDR2: MDHEN and SYDVKM. Trimming cost V 5 bases and J 6 bases, with 23 bases left between them. The CDR3 length is 17 residues. The CDR3 nucleotides read TGTGCCAGCAGTACCGGACGGTGGGGCCTCGGGGGTCAGCCCCAGCATTTT. Translated: CASSTGRWGLGGQPQHF.

The table lists this clonotype with a few counts. Here the CDR3 DNA reads TGTGCCAGCAGTTTACAAGGGATTCACCCAGATACGCAGTATTTT. Translated: CASSLQGIHPDTQYF. This chain uses TRBV28 with TRBJ2-3, with D unresolved. V was cut by 2 bases and J by 4 bases, with 13 bases left in between. Germline V gene data show CDR1 as MDHEN and CDR2 as SYDVKM. This CDR3 spans 15 amino acids. Variable domain in full (rest from reference TRBV28 and TRBJ2-3): DVKVTQSSRYLVKRTGEKVFLECVQDMDHENMFWYRQDPGLGLRLIYFSYDVKMKEKGDIPEGYSVSREKKERFSLILESASTNQTSMYLCASSLQGIHPDTQYFGPGTRLTVL.